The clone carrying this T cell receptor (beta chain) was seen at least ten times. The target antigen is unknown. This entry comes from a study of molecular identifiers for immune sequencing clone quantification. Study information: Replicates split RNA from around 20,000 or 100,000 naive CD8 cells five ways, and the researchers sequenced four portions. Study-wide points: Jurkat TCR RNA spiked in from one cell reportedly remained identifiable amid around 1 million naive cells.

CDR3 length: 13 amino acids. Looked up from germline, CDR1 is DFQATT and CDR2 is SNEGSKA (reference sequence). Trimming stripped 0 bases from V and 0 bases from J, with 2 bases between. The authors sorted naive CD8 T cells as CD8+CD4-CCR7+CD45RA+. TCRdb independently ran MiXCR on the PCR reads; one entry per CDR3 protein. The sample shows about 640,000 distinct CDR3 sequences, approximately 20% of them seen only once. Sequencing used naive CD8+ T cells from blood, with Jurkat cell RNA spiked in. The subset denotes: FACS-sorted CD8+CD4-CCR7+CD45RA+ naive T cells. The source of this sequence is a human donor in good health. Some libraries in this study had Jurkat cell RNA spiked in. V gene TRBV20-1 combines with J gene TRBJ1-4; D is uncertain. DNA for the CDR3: TGCAGTGCTAGAGATGCAACTAATGAAAAACTGTTTTTT. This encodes CSARDATNEKLFF.